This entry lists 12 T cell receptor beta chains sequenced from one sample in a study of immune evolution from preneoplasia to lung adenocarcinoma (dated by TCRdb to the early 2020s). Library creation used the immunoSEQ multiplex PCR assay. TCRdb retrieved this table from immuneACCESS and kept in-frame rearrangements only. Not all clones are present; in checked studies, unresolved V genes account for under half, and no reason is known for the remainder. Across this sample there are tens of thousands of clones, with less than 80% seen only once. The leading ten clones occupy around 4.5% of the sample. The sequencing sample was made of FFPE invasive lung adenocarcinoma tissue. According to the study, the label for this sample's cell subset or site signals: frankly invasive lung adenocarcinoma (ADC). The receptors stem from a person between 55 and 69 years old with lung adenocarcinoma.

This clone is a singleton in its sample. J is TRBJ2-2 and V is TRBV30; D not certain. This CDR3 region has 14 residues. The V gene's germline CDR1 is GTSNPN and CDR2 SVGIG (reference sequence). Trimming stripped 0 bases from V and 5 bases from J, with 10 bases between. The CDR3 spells CAWSVFGGTGELFF. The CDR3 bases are TGTGCCTGGAGTGTATTCGGCGGAACCGGGGAGCTGTTTTTT.

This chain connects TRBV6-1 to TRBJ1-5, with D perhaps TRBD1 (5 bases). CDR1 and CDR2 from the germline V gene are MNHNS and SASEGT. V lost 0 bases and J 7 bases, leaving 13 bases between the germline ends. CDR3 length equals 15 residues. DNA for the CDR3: TGTGCCAGCAGTGAAGCGCTGGCAGGGTGGCAGCCCCAGCATTTT. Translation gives CASSEALAGWQPQHF.

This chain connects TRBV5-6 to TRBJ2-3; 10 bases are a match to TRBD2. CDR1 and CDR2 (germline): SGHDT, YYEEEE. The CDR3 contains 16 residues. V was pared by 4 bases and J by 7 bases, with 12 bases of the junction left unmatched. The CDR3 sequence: CASSTNPAGGPNTQYF. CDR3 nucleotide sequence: TGTGCCAGCAGCACTAACCCAGCGGGAGGGCCGAATACGCAGTATTTT.

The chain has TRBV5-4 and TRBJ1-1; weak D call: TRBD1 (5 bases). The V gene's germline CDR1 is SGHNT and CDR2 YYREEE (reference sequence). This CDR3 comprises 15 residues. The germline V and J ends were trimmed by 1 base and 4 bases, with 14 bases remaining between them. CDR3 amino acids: CASSLSQSGGTEAFF. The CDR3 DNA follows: TGTGCCAGCAGCTTGAGCCAGTCTGGGGGCACTGAAGCTTTCTTT.

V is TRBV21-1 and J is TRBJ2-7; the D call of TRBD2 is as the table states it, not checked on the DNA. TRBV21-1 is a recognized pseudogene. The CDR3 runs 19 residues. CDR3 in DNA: TGTGCCAGCAGCAAAATAGGTGGATTAGCGGGAGGAGTAGGGTACGAGCAGTACTTC. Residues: CASSKIGGLAGGVGYEQYF.

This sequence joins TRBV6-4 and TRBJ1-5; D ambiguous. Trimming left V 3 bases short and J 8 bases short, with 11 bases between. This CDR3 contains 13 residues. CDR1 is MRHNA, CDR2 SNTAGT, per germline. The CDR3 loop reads CASSEGPSKPQHF. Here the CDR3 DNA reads TGTGCCAGCAGTGAAGGTCCCTCGAAGCCCCAGCATTTT.

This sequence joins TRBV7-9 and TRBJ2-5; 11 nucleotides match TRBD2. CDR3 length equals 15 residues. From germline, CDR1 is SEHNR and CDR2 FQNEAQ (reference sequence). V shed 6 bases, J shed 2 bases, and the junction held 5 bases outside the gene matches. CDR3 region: CASSLSGRGQETQYF. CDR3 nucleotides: TGTGCCAGCAGTCTTAGCGGGAGGGGACAAGAGACCCAGTACTTC. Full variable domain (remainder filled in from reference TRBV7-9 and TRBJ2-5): DTGVSQNPRHKITKRGQNVTFRCDPISEHNRLYWYRQTLGQGPEFLTYFQNEAQLEKSRLLSDRFSAERPKGSFSTLEIQRTEQGDSAMYLCASSLSGRGQETQYFGPGTRLLVL.

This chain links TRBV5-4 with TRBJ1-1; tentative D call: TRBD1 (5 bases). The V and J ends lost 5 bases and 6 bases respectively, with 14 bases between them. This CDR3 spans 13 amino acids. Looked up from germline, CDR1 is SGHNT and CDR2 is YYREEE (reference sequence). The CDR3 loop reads CASRSVGGAEAFF. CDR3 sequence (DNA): TGTGCCAGCAGATCAGTCGGGGGGGCTGAAGCTTTCTTT.

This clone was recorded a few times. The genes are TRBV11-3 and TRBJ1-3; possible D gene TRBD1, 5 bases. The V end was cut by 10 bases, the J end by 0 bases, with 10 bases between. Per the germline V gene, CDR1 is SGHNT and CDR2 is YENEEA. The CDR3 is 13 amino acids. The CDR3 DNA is TGTGCCACCTCGGGGGGCTCTGGAAACACCATATATTTT. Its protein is CATSGGSGNTIYF. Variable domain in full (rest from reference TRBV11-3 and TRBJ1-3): EAGVVQSPRYKIIEKKQPVAFWCNPISGHNTLYWYLQNLGQGPELLIRYENEEAVDDSQLPKDRFSAERLKGVDSTLKIQPAELGDSAVYLCATSGGSGNTIYFGEGSWLTVV.

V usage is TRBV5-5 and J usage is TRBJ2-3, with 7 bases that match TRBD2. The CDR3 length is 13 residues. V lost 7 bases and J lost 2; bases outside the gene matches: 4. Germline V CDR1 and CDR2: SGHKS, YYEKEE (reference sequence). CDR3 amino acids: CASGRANTDTQYF. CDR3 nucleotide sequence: TGTGCCAGCGGGAGGGCCAACACAGATACGCAGTATTTT.

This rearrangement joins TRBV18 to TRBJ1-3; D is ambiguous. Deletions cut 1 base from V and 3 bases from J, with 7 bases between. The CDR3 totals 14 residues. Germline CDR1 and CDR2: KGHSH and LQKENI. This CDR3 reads CASSPRGLGNTIYF. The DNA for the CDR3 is TGTGCCAGCTCACCACGTGGACTTGGAAACACCATATATTTT.

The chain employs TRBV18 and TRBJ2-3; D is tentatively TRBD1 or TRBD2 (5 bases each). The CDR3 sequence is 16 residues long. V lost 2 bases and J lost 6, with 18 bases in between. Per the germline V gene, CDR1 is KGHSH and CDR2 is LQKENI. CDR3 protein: CASSPTRGWKADTQYF. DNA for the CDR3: TGTGCCAGCTCACCAACCCGGGGCTGGAAGGCCGATACGCAGTATTTT.